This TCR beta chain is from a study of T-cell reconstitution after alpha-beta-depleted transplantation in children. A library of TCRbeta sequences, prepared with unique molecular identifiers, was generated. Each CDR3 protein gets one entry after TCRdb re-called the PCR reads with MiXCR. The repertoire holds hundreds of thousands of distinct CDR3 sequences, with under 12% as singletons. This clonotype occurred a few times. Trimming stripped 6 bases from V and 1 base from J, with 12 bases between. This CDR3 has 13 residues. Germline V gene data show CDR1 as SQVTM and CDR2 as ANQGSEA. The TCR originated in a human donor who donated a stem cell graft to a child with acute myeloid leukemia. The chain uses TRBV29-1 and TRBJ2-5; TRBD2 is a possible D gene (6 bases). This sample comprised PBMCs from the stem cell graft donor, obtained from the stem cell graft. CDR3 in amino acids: CSVREQAQETQYF. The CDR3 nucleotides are TGCAGCGTCCGGGAGCAGGCCCAAGAGACCCAGTACTTC.